These T cell receptor beta chains were read from a single sample in a study of CD8 T cells in Susac syndrome. Each CDR3 protein is one row after TCRdb ran MiXCR on the immunoSEQ multiplex PCR reads. The sample holds some 47,000 distinct CDR3 sequences, almost 95% seen once. Input material: CD8+ T cells from PBMCs. These receptors were taken from a human donor in good health. The conserved cysteine and the conserved F or W are not part of the CDR3 here.

v_gene	j_gene	CDR3aa
TRBV29-1	TRBJ2-2	SVEAYSGGGTGELF
TRBV3-1	TRBJ2-1	ASSHTSGGPYNEQF
TRBV5-6	TRBJ1-2	ASSFIGNVNGYT
TRBV6-5	TRBJ2-5	ASRTLQETQY
TRBV12-3/TRBV12-4	TRBJ2-3	ASSWTSGSVDTQY
TRBV2	TRBJ2-1	ASSPFSGGRENEQF
TRBV7-8	TRBJ2-7	ASSLAYRGSYEQY
TRBV2	TRBJ2-7	ASSAQGLLGYEQY
TRBV5-1	TRBJ2-7	ASSLWSGRSDEQY
TRBV6-5	TRBJ2-2	ASSRTGITGELF
TRBV13	TRBJ1-1	ASSLGEGLVATEAF
TRBV19	TRBJ1-1	ASSIDREALGTEVF
TRBV9	TRBJ1-1	ASSVVGGVNTEAF
TRBV5-1	TRBJ2-1	ASSPTSRGAYNEQF
TRBV27	TRBJ2-7	ASMGISYEQY
TRBV7-9	TRBJ2-5	ASSPDGTGPETQY
TRBV7-9	TRBJ2-1	ASSSSRDYNEQF
TRBV3-1	TRBJ2-7	ASSQDWSDEQY
TRBV6-2/TRBV6-3	TRBJ2-3	ASSSLTSGNTDTQY
TRBV7-9	TRBJ1-1	ASSRGQEENTEAF
TRBV12-3/TRBV12-4	TRBJ2-1	ASSLSGQGASEQF
TRBV7-6	TRBJ2-3	ASSLLLDFTDTQY
TRBV6-5	TRBJ1-4	ASSYAAGWGEKLF
TRBV4-3	TRBJ1-5	ASSQDMAGPQH
TRBV27	TRBJ2-3	ASIGGRGTDTQY
TRBV21-1	TRBJ2-5	ASSIYPWGALQGVGQETQY
TRBV12-5	TRBJ2-7	ASGLALGQGAPEQY
TRBV9	TRBJ2-3	ASSVADGLTYTDTQY
TRBV7-9	TRBJ2-1	ASSSRTSGSYNEQF
TRBV5-1	TRBJ2-2	ASSLEAGWPGELF
TRBV24-1	TRBJ2-7	ATSDGGGEQY
TRBV6-6	TRBJ2-7	ASKGQGEYEQY
TRBV29-1	TRBJ2-1	SVEGREGADEQF
TRBV7-9	TRBJ1-1	ASSLGVGTGAF
TRBV28	TRBJ1-1	ASSRRTATEAF
TRBV5-1	TRBJ2-7	ASSYALEGTAFYEQY
TRBV20-1	TRBJ2-7	SARVKSSSGSYYEQY
TRBV6-5	TRBJ1-1	ASSYGMTEAF
TRBV25-1	TRBJ2-1	ASSGLAGGWEQF
TRBV20-1	TRBJ1-2	SAQGGSVSYT
TRBV5-4	TRBJ1-2	ASSPGGDYGYT
TRBV6-5	TRBJ2-5	ATTLNQETQY
TRBV20-1	TRBJ2-1	SARDLDGGYNEQF
TRBV30	TRBJ1-2	AWSFWTDRGYT
TRBV9	TRBJ2-5	ASSAFGGSETQY